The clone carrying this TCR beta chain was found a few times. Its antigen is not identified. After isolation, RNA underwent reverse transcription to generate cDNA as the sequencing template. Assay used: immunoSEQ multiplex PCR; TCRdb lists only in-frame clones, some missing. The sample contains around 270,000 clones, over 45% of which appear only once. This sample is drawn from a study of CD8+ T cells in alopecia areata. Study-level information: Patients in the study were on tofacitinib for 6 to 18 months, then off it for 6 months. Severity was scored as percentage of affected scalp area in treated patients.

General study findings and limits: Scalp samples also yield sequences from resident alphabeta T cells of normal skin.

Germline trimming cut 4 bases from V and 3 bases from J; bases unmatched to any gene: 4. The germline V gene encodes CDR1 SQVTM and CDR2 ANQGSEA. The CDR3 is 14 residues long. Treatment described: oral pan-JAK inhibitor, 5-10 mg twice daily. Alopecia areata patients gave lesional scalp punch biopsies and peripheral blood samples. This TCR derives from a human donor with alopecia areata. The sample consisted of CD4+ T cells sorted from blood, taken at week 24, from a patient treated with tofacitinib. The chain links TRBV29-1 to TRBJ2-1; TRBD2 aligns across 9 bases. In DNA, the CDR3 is TGCAGCGTTGTCGGCGGGGGGGTCTACAATGAGCAGTTCTTC. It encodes CSVVGGGVYNEQFF.